Each of the 31 T cell receptor beta chains below was sequenced from the same sample in a study of T cells after yellow fever vaccination. From the 5' RACE reads, TCRdb called clonotypes with MiXCR, one entry per CDR3 protein. The table includes about 360,000 distinct CDR3 sequences, approximately 6% detected once. Sequenced here: PBMCs, sampled 5 days after the yellow fever booster vaccination. The source is a man aged 30-40 years who received the YFV17D yellow fever vaccine.

About this clonotype: Relative to the germline gene, one junction end is altered; a read error may explain this. This chain connects TRBV12-3 or TRBV12-4 to TRBJ1-1; no definite D call. The CDR3 contains 11 residues. The CDR3 DNA sequence: TGTACCAGCAGTTCTCCGGGCACCCCCTTCTTT. Its protein is CTSSSPGTPFF.

The chain employs TRBV6-2 or TRBV6-3 and TRBJ2-4; D remains unclear. Trimming removed 8 bases from V and 7 bases from J, with 9 bases in between. The CDR3 sequence is 11 residues long. Looked up from germline, CDR1 is MNHEY and CDR2 is SVGEGT. The CDR3 DNA reads TGTGCCAGCGGGCGGCGGAACATTCAGTACTTC. This translates into CASGRRNIQYF.

This clonotype was observed many times. The chain joins TRBV5-1 to TRBJ2-3, with 9 positions matching TRBD1. The CDR3 runs to 16 residues. Germline-derived CDR1 and CDR2 are SGHRS and YFSETQ. The V and J ends lost 6 bases and 2 bases, in that order; junction bases with no gene match: 10. CDR3 loop: CASTPEGQGNTDTQYF. CDR3 nucleotide sequence: TGCGCCAGCACCCCCGAGGGACAGGGCAACACAGATACGCAGTATTTT.

This clonotype was observed a handful of times. The DNA for the CDR3 is TGTGCCAGCAGAACCTCGGGACAGATCTATGGCTACACCTTC. Translating it yields CASRTSGQIYGYTF. The chain carries TRBV7-9 and TRBJ1-2; TRBD1 aligns across 7 bases. The CDR3 runs to 14 residues. After removal of 6 bases from V and 4 bases from J, the junction contained 8 bases not matched to a gene. Germline V gene sequence: CDR1 SEHNR, CDR2 FQNEAQ (reference sequence).

This clonotype has a count of ten or more. The chain recombines TRBV7-2 with TRBJ2-1, with D possibly TRBD1 on 5 matching bases. CDR1 SGHTA and CDR2 FQGNSA come from the germline V gene. The CDR3 extends over 13 amino acids. With 5 bases removed from V and 13 bases from J, the gap between germline ends came to 18 bases. The CDR3 is CASSPNPPRDQFF. In DNA form, the CDR3 reads TGTGCCAGCAGCCCTAACCCCCCCAGGGATCAGTTCTTC.

The chain joins TRBV20-1 to TRBJ2-5, with 8 nucleotides matching TRBD2. From germline, CDR1 is DFQATT and CDR2 SNEGSKA (reference sequence). CDR3 length: 14 amino acids. V lost 1 base to trimming and J lost 4 bases; unmatched junction nucleotides: 5. Written as DNA, the CDR3 is TGCAGTGCTAGAGTTGACGGGGGGGGAGAGACCCAGTACTTC. Amino acid sequence: CSARVDGGGETQYF.

This clonotype occurred many times. The chain combines TRBV2 with TRBJ1-5, with D maybe TRBD1 (5 bases). Germline loops: CDR1 SNHLY, CDR2 FYNNEI. Between the trimmed V and J ends, which lost 6 bases and 7 bases, there was a span of 19 bases. CDR3 length: 15 residues. CDR3 residues: CASRDAGIRDQPQHF. CDR3 DNA sequence: TGTGCCAGCAGAGACGCAGGGATTCGGGACCAGCCCCAGCATTTT.

The V and J genes are TRBV7-9 and TRBJ1-1; D is undetermined. With 5 bases removed from V and 2 bases from J, the gap between germline ends came to 21 bases. From germline, CDR1 is SEHNR and CDR2 FQNEAQ (reference sequence). This CDR3 comprises 17 residues. The CDR3 DNA reads as TGTGCCAGCAGCCCGTTGGGCCGATCTGAGAGTAACACTGAAGCTTTCTTT. Its translation is CASSPLGRSESNTEAFF. The variable domain in full, with the rest retrieved from reference TRBV7-9 and TRBJ1-1, is DTGVSQNPRHKITKRGQNVTFRCDPISEHNRLYWYRQTLGQGPEFLTYFQNEAQLEKSRLLSDRFSAERPKGSFSTLEIQRTEQGDSAMYLCASSPLGRSESNTEAFFGQGTRLTVV.

The CDR3 nucleotides are TGCAGTGCTAGGGACAGGGTGAGGAATGGCTACACCTTC. It yields the protein CSARDRVRNGYTF. The rearrangement uses TRBV20-1 and TRBJ1-2; TRBD1 aligns across 8 bases. V lost 3 bases and J lost 6; bases outside the gene matches: 6. This CDR3 comprises 13 residues. Germline V lookup: CDR1 DFQATT, CDR2 SNEGSKA (reference sequence).

This clonotype was observed a handful of times. V usage is TRBV10-1 and J usage is TRBJ2-5; 9 bases align to TRBD1. Losses at the gene ends were 2 bases for V and 3 bases for J; bases not matched to a gene: 7. The germline CDR1 and CDR2 sequences are WNHNN and SYGVQD (reference sequence). This CDR3 has 16 amino acids. The CDR3 nucleotides read TGCGCCAGCAGTGAGGGGACAGGGAGGACCAAAGAGACCCAGTACTTC. Protein product: CASSEGTGRTKETQYF.

This clonotype appeared a few times. The chain uses TRBV11-2 and TRBJ2-5; 9 bases are shared with TRBD1. CDR1 and CDR2 from the germline V gene are SGHAT and FQNNGV. The CDR3 consists of 16 residues. The J segment lost 5 bases and the V segment lost 5 bases, leaving 12 bases of the junction unmatched. CDR3 amino acids: CASSQTRDRVGETQYF. CDR3 nucleotide sequence: TGTGCCAGCAGCCAAACACGGGACAGGGTGGGGGAGACCCAGTACTTC.

The chain joins TRBV10-3 to TRBJ2-7; tentative D call: TRBD1 (6 bases). CDR1 is ENHRY and CDR2 is SYGVKD in the germline V gene. V lost 3 bases, J lost 7 bases, and 10 bases lay in between. This CDR3 spans 12 amino acids. CDR3: CAISDGQWEQYF. CDR3 DNA sequence: TGTGCCATCAGTGACGGACAGTGGGAGCAGTACTTC.

This clonotype was recorded at least ten times. This chain uses TRBV18 with TRBJ2-1; 9 bases align to TRBD2. Germline V gives CDR1 KGHSH, CDR2 LQKENI. The CDR3 runs to 15 residues. V shed 6 bases, J shed 5 bases, and the junction held 8 bases outside the gene matches. In DNA, the CDR3 is TGTGCCAGCTCCTCCCAGCGGGAGGCCAACAATGAGCAGTTCTTC. It is translated as CASSSQREANNEQFF.

This clonotype was found many times. The chain links TRBV5-1 to TRBJ1-2; 9 positions match TRBD1. The CDR3 is 15 residues long. V gave up 3 bases and J gave up 3 bases; unmatched junction bases: 6. Looked up from germline, CDR1 is SGHRS and CDR2 is YFSETQ. The CDR3: CASSWGDRDDYGYTF. The CDR3 nucleotides read TGCGCCAGCAGCTGGGGGGACAGGGATGACTATGGCTACACCTTC. The full variable domain, its missing parts supplied by reference TRBV5-1 and TRBJ1-2, is KAGVTQTPRYLIKTRGQQVTLSCSPISGHRSVSWYQQTPGQGLQFLFEYFSETQRNKGNFPGRFSGRQFSNSRSEMNVSTLELGDSALYLCASSWGDRDDYGYTFGSGTRLTVV.

The sample holds a few counts of this clonotype. The V and J genes are TRBV20-1 and TRBJ2-7; 7 nucleotides match TRBD2. Trimming took 5 bases from V and 0 from J; bases not matched to a gene: 4. CDR1 and CDR2 (germline): DFQATT, SNEGSKA (reference sequence). This CDR3 region has 13 residues. The CDR3 loop reads CSAVRGSSYEQYF. CDR3 nucleotide sequence: TGCAGTGCTGTTCGCGGGAGCTCCTACGAGCAGTACTTC.

The chain has TRBV20-1 and TRBJ1-5; D gene unclear. The V gene lost 5 bases and the J gene lost 3 bases, with 8 bases spanning the gap. The CDR3 sequence is 12 residues long. Germline CDR1 and CDR2: DFQATT and SNEGSKA (reference sequence). CDR3 protein: CSAVQNNQPQHF. The CDR3 DNA reads TGCAGTGCTGTCCAGAACAATCAGCCCCAGCATTTT.

This clonotype was observed at least ten times. The rearrangement joins TRBV4-3 to TRBJ2-7, with D possibly matching TRBD1 (5 bases). V lost 0 bases to trimming and J lost 4 bases, with 10 bases between them. Germline V gene data show CDR1 as LGHNA and CDR2 as YSLEER. This CDR3 spans 14 amino acids. The CDR3 DNA sequence: TGCGCCAGCAGCCAAGATCAGGGAAAATACGAGCAGTACTTC. It encodes CASSQDQGKYEQYF.

This clonotype was seen many times. The rearrangement uses TRBV7-2 and TRBJ2-7, with 7 bases aligning to TRBD1. The CDR3 contains 16 residues. V shed 1 base, J shed 0 bases, and the junction held 6 bases outside the gene matches. The germline gives CDR1 SGHTA, CDR2 FQGNSA. The DNA of the CDR3 is TGTGCCAGCAGCTTAGTGGGGACAGTAAGCTCCTACGAGCAGTACTTC. This gives the protein CASSLVGTVSSYEQYF.

This clonotype has at least ten counts. This chain uses TRBV29-1 with TRBJ2-5, with 7 bases fitting TRBD1. The trim removed 3 bases at V and 5 bases at J, leaving 6 bases unmatched. Germline CDR1 reads SQVTM; CDR2 reads ANQGSEA. CDR3 length: 13 residues. The DNA for the CDR3 is TGCAGCGTTGAGGACAGGTTGTGGGAGACCCAGTACTTC. This sequence encodes CSVEDRLWETQYF.

This chain uses TRBV7-8 with TRBJ2-7; 13 bases fit TRBD2. J lost 0 bases, V lost 3 bases, and 8 bases had no gene match. Germline V CDR1 and CDR2: SGHVS, FQNEAQ. The CDR3 consists of 18 residues. The CDR3 nucleotides are TGTGCCAGCAGCTTCACCGGGACTAGCGGGACGATCTCCTACGAGCAGTACTTC. Amino acids: CASSFTGTSGTISYEQYF.

This clonotype was detected ten times or more. This chain connects TRBV4-3 to TRBJ1-2; D unresolved. V lost 1 base and J 6 bases, leaving 15 bases between the germline ends. The CDR3 runs to 15 residues. Germline V gene sequence: CDR1 LGHNA, CDR2 YSLEER. The CDR3 is CASSQVFPTEDGYTF. The CDR3 nucleotides are TGCGCCAGCAGCCAAGTTTTCCCCACGGAGGATGGCTACACCTTC.

A few counts support this clonotype. This chain connects TRBV7-6 to TRBJ2-6, with a weak D call TRBD1 (6 bases). CDR1 is SGHVS and CDR2 is FNYEAQ in the germline V gene. Trimming removed 2 bases from V and 0 bases from J, with 11 bases in between. This CDR3 has 17 amino acids. This CDR3 reads CASSLTGPSSGANVLTF. The CDR3 DNA reads TGTGCCAGCAGCTTAACAGGGCCGAGCTCTGGGGCCAACGTCCTGACTTTC. The full variable domain, completed using reference TRBV7-6 and TRBJ2-6, is GAGVSQSPRYKVTKRGQDVALRCDPISGHVSLYWYRQALGQGPEFLTYFNYEAQQDKSGLPNDRFSAERPEGSISTLTIQRTEQRDSAMYRCASSLTGPSSGANVLTFGAGSRLTVL.

This clonotype was picked up a small number of times. This chain links TRBV29-1 with TRBJ1-1; possible D gene TRBD1, 5 bases. Germline V gene lookup returns CDR1 SQVTM and CDR2 ANQGSEA. Trimming shortened V by 8 bases and J by 2 bases, and 15 bases separated the two germline ends. The CDR3 has 13 amino acids. DNA for the CDR3: TGCAGCACTAACCCGGGGGGTAACACTGAAGCTTTCTTT. Protein product: CSTNPGGNTEAFF.

This chain uses TRBV11-2 with TRBJ2-7; TRBD1 is a possible D gene (6 bases). From germline, CDR1 is SGHAT and CDR2 FQNNGV. This CDR3 has 15 residues. V lost 7 bases and J 3 bases, leaving 19 bases between the germline ends. The CDR3 loop is CASIIGGATNYEQYF. CDR3 DNA sequence: TGTGCCAGCATTATTGGGGGCGCCACTAACTACGAGCAGTACTTC.

This clonotype was observed at least ten times. V and J are TRBV18 and TRBJ2-2, with TRBD1 identical over 7 bases. V lost 2 bases to trimming and J lost 7 bases; unmatched junction nucleotides: 7. Germline loops: CDR1 KGHSH, CDR2 LQKENI. The CDR3 contains 15 residues. This chain's CDR3 is CASSPGQAGHGELFF. CDR3 DNA: TGTGCCAGCTCACCAGGACAGGCCGGGCACGGGGAGCTGTTTTTT.

This clonotype appeared a few times. The chain is built from TRBV7-9 and TRBJ2-7; 7 nucleotides agree with TRBD1. This CDR3 contains 15 residues. J gave up 3 bases and V 5 bases, and 10 bases lay outside the gene matches. CDR1 SEHNR and CDR2 FQNEAQ come from the germline V gene (reference sequence). CDR3 DNA sequence: TGTGCCAGCAGCCAACAGGGGCTCGCGTTCTACGAGCAGTACTTC. Translated, it gives CASSQQGLAFYEQYF. The entire variable domain, with the rest obtained from reference TRBV7-9 and TRBJ2-7, is as follows: DTGVSQNPRHKITKRGQNVTFRCDPISEHNRLYWYRQTLGQGPEFLTYFQNEAQLEKSRLLSDRFSAERPKGSFSTLEIQRTEQGDSAMYLCASSQQGLAFYEQYFGPGTRLTVT.

This clonotype appeared many times. The rearrangement links TRBV7-8 to TRBJ1-1; weak D call: TRBD1 (5 bases). The CDR3 has 14 amino acids. Germline V gives CDR1 SGHVS, CDR2 FQNEAQ. Trimming took off 1 base at V and 3 bases at J, with 9 bases between the two ends. CDR3 bases: TGTGCCAGCAGCTTAGGTCAGGGCTACACTGAAGCTTTCTTT. It codes for CASSLGQGYTEAFF.

The CDR3: CASSPGLLGSVFRTGELFF. The CDR3 DNA is TGTGCCAGCAGCCCCGGGCTACTCGGCTCAGTTTTTCGTACCGGGGAGCTGTTTTTT. This chain uses TRBV4-2 with TRBJ2-2; no clear D. Germline lookup yields CDR1 LGHNA and CDR2 YNFKEQ. This CDR3 contains 19 residues. Trimming left V 4 bases short and J 5 bases short, with 26 bases between.

This clonotype was observed a few times. This chain links TRBV5-5 with TRBJ1-2, with 9 bases that match TRBD1. J gave up 1 base and V 2 bases, and 6 bases lay outside the gene matches. The CDR3 extends over 16 amino acids. Germline V gene data show CDR1 as SGHKS and CDR2 as YYEKEE (reference sequence). CDR3 residues: CASSLVQGAYNYGYTF. DNA for the CDR3: TGTGCCAGCAGCTTAGTACAGGGGGCTTATAACTATGGCTACACCTTC.

The CDR3 nucleotides read TGCAGTGCTAGGATTACGGGGGAGCAGCCCCAGCATTTT. Amino acids: CSARITGEQPQHF. J is TRBJ1-5 and V is TRBV20-1; possible D gene TRBD1, 5 bases. CDR1 is DFQATT, CDR2 SNEGSKA, per germline (reference sequence). The CDR3 consists of 13 residues. V was clipped by 3 bases and J by 7 bases, with 13 bases between them.

The chain uses TRBV10-2 and TRBJ2-1, with 9 nucleotides matching TRBD2. The germline CDR1 and CDR2 sequences are WSHSY and SAAADI. Trimming at V came to 8 bases and at J to 4 bases, leaving 6 bases not matched to a gene. This CDR3 has 14 residues. Here the CDR3 DNA reads TGCGCCAGCGGGGAACTAGCGGGTTACAATGAGCAGTTCTTC. It specifies CASGELAGYNEQFF.